The 22 T cell receptor beta chains below were found in one sample sequenced in a study of shared T cell receptors in the human thymus. Only in-frame clones appear in the TCRdb table, and some are missing; sequencing was by immunoSEQ multiplex PCR. The sample consists of 450,000 to 650,000 clones, approximately 78% of them appearing once. This same sample was also part of a study on human thymus T cells.

The material sequenced was thymocytes. All receptors come from a boy less than two years old with a congenital heart defect.

The chain links TRBV18 to TRBJ2-3; 7 bases align to TRBD2. The CDR3 spans 16 residues. V lost 8 bases, J lost 4 bases, and 15 bases stayed unmatched. Germline CDR1 is KGHSH and CDR2 is LQKENI. CDR3 residues: CASPRTSLDKADTQYF. The CDR3 coding sequence is TGTGCCAGCCCCCGGACTAGTCTGGACAAAGCAGATACGCAGTATTTT.

In this sample, this clone turned up once. The chain recombines TRBV7-2 with TRBJ1-2; 9 bases match TRBD1. The V gene end was trimmed by 5 bases and the J gene end by 2 bases; junction bases not matched to a gene: 9. CDR3 length equals 16 residues. CDR1 and CDR2 from the germline V gene are SGHTA and FQGNSA. The CDR3 sequence: CASSKGRDRVNYGYTF. In DNA, the CDR3 is TGTGCCAGCAGCAAGGGCCGGGACAGGGTAAACTATGGCTACACCTTC.

The chain joins TRBV4-3 to TRBJ2-5; 12 nucleotides line up with TRBD2. Germline CDR1 LGHNA, CDR2 YSLEER. The CDR3 is made up of 17 amino acids. Trimming cost V 2 bases and J 3 bases; bases outside gene matches: 7. DNA for the CDR3: TGCGCCAGCAGCCAAAGGTCAGGACTAGCGGGAAAAGAGACCCAGTACTTC. Translation: CASSQRSGLAGKETQYF.

This chain joins TRBV9 and TRBJ2-5; tentatively, D is TRBD1 (5 bases). V gave up 4 bases and J gave up 5 bases, with 18 bases separating them. There are 15 residues in the CDR3. Germline V lookup: CDR1 SGDLS, CDR2 YYNGEE. CDR3 residues: CASSSRSRVWETQYF. The DNA of the CDR3 is TGTGCCAGCAGCTCCCGGAGCAGGGTGTGGGAGACCCAGTACTTC.

The chain joins TRBV27 to TRBJ2-1, with D perhaps matching TRBD1 (6 bases). V lost 0 bases and J lost 0, with 9 bases in between. The CDR3 covers 16 residues. CDR1 and CDR2 from the germline V gene are MNHEY and SMNVEV (reference sequence). CDR3 sequence (DNA): TGTGCCAGCAGTTTATCCGGACAGAACTCCTACAATGAGCAGTTCTTC. This gives the protein CASSLSGQNSYNEQFF.

The chain's CDR3 is CASSYTGVGNTIYF. CDR3 bases: TGTGCCAGCAGTTATACCGGGGTCGGAAACACCATATATTTT. The gene calls are TRBV6-5 and TRBJ1-3; unclear D gene. The CDR3 has 14 residues. Germline loops: CDR1 MNHEY, CDR2 SVGAGI. V was pared by 3 bases and J by 4 bases, with 10 bases between.

The chain links TRBV28 to TRBJ1-1, with TRBD1 identical over 9 bases. Germline V gene lookup returns CDR1 MDHEN and CDR2 SYDVKM. This CDR3 is 15 amino acids long. With 1 base clipped from V and 6 bases from J, the junction kept 6 bases outside the gene matches. The CDR3, as DNA: TGTGCCAGCAGTTTATTGAGGGACAGGGACCCTGAAGCTTTCTTT. Protein: CASSLLRDRDPEAFF. Looking up the rest from reference TRBV28 and TRBJ1-1 gives the full variable domain: DVKVTQSSRYLVKRTGEKVFLECVQDMDHENMFWYRQDPGLGLRLIYFSYDVKMKEKGDIPEGYSVSREKKERFSLILESASTNQTSMYLCASSLLRDRDPEAFFGQGTRLTVV.

V is TRBV11-2 and J is TRBJ2-7; no clear D. V lost 1 base and J lost 0, with 10 bases in between. Germline CDR1 SGHAT, CDR2 FQNNGV. CDR3 length equals 15 residues. Here the CDR3 reads CASSLVYPSSYEQYF. DNA for the CDR3: TGTGCCAGCAGCTTAGTGTACCCTAGCTCCTACGAGCAGTACTTC.

There are a few counts of this clone. V gene TRBV6-7 combines with J gene TRBJ1-3; D is unclear. TRBV6-7 is an open reading frame whose function is uncertain. There are 15 residues in the CDR3. V lost 0 bases to trimming and J lost 0 bases, with 6 bases between them. CDR3 nucleotide sequence: TGTGCCAGCAGTTACTCGATCGGCTCTGGAAACACCATATATTTT. Translating gives CASSYSIGSGNTIYF.

CDR3 sequence reads: CASSRDRERNQPQHF. CDR3 nucleotide sequence: TGTGCCAGCAGCCGGGACAGGGAACGCAATCAGCCCCAGCATTTT. V gene TRBV5-5 combines with J gene TRBJ1-5, with 9 nucleotides matching TRBD1. The CDR3 consists of 15 residues. Looked up from germline, CDR1 is SGHKS and CDR2 is YYEKEE (reference sequence). V lost 4 bases to trimming and J lost 2 bases; unmatched junction nucleotides: 4.

The chain employs TRBV29-1 and TRBJ2-5; D is unclear. Deletions cut 4 bases from V and 0 bases from J, with 12 bases between. The CDR3 is 14 residues long. Germline CDR1 is SQVTM and CDR2 is ANQGSEA. The CDR3 loop is CSVVERSHQETQYF. The CDR3 nucleotides are TGCAGCGTTGTAGAGCGATCTCACCAAGAGACCCAGTACTTC.

The chain couples TRBV7-2 to TRBJ1-2, with 9 nucleotides matching TRBD1. V gave up 5 bases and J gave up 6 bases; unmatched junction bases: 7. Germline loops: CDR1 SGHTA, CDR2 FQGNSA. The CDR3 extends over 14 amino acids. CDR3 protein: CASSQGQGEDGYTF. The CDR3, as DNA: TGTGCCAGCAGCCAGGGACAGGGAGAAGATGGCTACACCTTC.

This chain joins TRBV6-1 and TRBJ2-7; 7 positions match TRBD1. Trimming took 1 base from V and 3 from J; bases not matched to a gene: 6. Looked up from germline, CDR1 is MNHNS and CDR2 is SASEGT. The CDR3 has 15 amino acids. The CDR3 region is CASSEVVTGYYEQYF. CDR3 sequence (DNA): TGTGCCAGCAGTGAAGTGGTGACAGGGTACTACGAGCAGTACTTC.

This chain uses TRBV4-1 with TRBJ1-1, with TRBD1 matching over 12 bases. Germline CDR1 and CDR2: MGHRA and YSYEKL. With 3 bases clipped from V and 0 bases from J, the junction kept 8 bases outside the gene matches. The CDR3 sequence is 18 residues long. The chain's CDR3 is CASSQGDRGRRMNTEAFF. The CDR3, as DNA: TGCGCCAGCAGCCAGGGGGACAGGGGGCGAAGGATGAACACTGAAGCTTTCTTT.

The gene calls are TRBV27 and TRBJ1-2; D might be TRBD1 (6 bases). The CDR3 totals 13 residues. Trimming left V 8 bases short and J 6 bases short, with 16 bases between. CDR1 is MNHEY and CDR2 is SMNVEV in the germline V gene (reference sequence). The CDR3: CASATRGGDGYTF. DNA of the CDR3: TGTGCCAGCGCAACTAGGGGGGGCGATGGCTACACCTTC.

This clone showed up just a few times. V is TRBV6-4 and J is TRBJ2-1; tentatively, D is TRBD2 (5 bases). V was pared by 0 bases and J by 8 bases, with 17 bases between. This CDR3 region has 16 residues. Germline V gene lookup returns CDR1 MRHNA and CDR2 SNTAGT. The CDR3 nucleotides read TGTGCCAGCAGTGACTCGAGGCTAGCTACAACCCATGAGCAGTTCTTC. It codes for CASSDSRLATTHEQFF.

In this sample, this clone turned up a few times. The rearrangement uses TRBV27 and TRBJ2-7; 9 bases fit TRBD2. This CDR3 spans 13 amino acids. Germline CDR1 and CDR2: MNHEY and SMNVEV (reference sequence). V gave up 9 bases and J gave up 7 bases; unmatched junction bases: 10. DNA of the CDR3: TGTGCCAGTGGTTGGGGACTAGCTAATGAGCAGTACTTC. Translated, it gives CASGWGLANEQYF.

This sequence joins TRBV19 and TRBJ2-7, with no clear D. The germline V and J ends were trimmed by 9 bases and 3 bases, with 15 bases remaining between them. CDR3 length equals 13 residues. The germline V gene encodes CDR1 LNHDA and CDR2 SQIVND (reference sequence). CDR3 sequence (DNA): TGTGCCAGCCGTTCGGGTGACGGCTACGAGCAGTACTTC. Its protein product is CASRSGDGYEQYF.

This clone was recorded a few times. The chain uses TRBV7-2 and TRBJ2-2; D is perhaps TRBD1 (6 bases). The V and J ends lost 5 bases and 0 bases respectively, with 13 bases between them. CDR3 length: 16 amino acids. The V gene's germline CDR1 is SGHTA and CDR2 FQGNSA. Here the CDR3 reads CASSIRDKANTGELFF. Written as DNA, the CDR3 is TGTGCCAGCAGCATAAGGGACAAAGCGAACACCGGGGAGCTGTTTTTT.

The rearrangement uses TRBV10-1 and TRBJ2-7; 9 bases are a match to TRBD1. With 6 bases clipped from V and 3 bases from J, the junction kept 6 bases outside the gene matches. Germline lookup yields CDR1 WNHNN and CDR2 SYGVQD (reference sequence). This CDR3 contains 14 residues. The CDR3 DNA reads as TGCGCCAGCAGCCTGGGACAGGGAAACTACGAGCAGTACTTC. Translating it yields CASSLGQGNYEQYF.

The CDR3 nucleotides read TGCGCCAGCAGCTTGGCAGCGCGGGAGAGTAACAATGAGCAGTTCTTC. Residues: CASSLAARESNNEQFF. The V and J genes are TRBV5-1 and TRBJ2-1; 7 nucleotides agree with TRBD2. The CDR3 runs to 16 residues. CDR1 is SGHRS and CDR2 is YFSETQ in the germline V gene. Trimming cost V 0 bases and J 5 bases; bases outside gene matches: 8.

This chain connects TRBV11-2 to TRBJ2-7; unclear D gene. The CDR3 consists of 13 residues. In germline, CDR1 is SGHAT, CDR2 FQNNGV. V shed 0 bases and J shed 3 bases, with 6 bases lying between them. The CDR3 region is CASSLESRYEQYF. The CDR3 region has the DNA TGTGCCAGCAGCTTAGAGTCGCGCTACGAGCAGTACTTC. The entire variable domain, with the rest obtained from reference TRBV11-2 and TRBJ2-7, is as follows: EAGVAQSPRYKIIEKRQSVAFWCNPISGHATLYWYQQILGQGPKLLIQFQNNGVVDDSQLPKDRFSAERLKGVDSTLKIQPAKLEDSAVYLCASSLESRYEQYFGPGTRLTVT.